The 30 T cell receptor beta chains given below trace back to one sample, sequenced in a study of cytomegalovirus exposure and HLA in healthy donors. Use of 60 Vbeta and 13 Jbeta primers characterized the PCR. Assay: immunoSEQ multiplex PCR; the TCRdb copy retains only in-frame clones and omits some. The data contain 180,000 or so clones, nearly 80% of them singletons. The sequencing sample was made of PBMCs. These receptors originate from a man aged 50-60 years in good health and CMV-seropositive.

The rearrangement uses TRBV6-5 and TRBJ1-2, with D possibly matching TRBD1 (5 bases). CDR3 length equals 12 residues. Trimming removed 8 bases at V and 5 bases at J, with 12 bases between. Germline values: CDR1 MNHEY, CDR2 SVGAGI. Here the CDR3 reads CASAPGGYGYTF. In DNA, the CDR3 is TGTGCCAGCGCGCCCGGGGGATATGGCTACACCTTC.

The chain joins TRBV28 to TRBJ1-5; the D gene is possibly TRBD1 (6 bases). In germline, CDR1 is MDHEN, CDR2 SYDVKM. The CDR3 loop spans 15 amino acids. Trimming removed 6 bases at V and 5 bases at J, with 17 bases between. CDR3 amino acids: CASSDRTGLHQPQHF. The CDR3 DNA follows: TGTGCCAGCAGCGACCGAACAGGGTTACATCAGCCCCAGCATTTT.

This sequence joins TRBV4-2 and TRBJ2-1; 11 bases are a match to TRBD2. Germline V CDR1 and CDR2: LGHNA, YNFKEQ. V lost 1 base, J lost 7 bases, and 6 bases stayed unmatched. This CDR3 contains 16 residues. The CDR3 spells CASSQVLAGGQNEQFF. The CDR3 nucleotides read TGTGCCAGCAGCCAAGTCCTAGCGGGGGGACAGAATGAGCAGTTCTTC.

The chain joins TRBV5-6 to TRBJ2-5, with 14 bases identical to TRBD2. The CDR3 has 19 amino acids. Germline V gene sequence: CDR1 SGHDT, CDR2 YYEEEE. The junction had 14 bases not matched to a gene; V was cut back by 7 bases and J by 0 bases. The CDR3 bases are TGTGCCAGCGTACCTAGGTGGGGACTAGCGGGGGAGTACCAAGAGACCCAGTACTTC. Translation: CASVPRWGLAGEYQETQYF.

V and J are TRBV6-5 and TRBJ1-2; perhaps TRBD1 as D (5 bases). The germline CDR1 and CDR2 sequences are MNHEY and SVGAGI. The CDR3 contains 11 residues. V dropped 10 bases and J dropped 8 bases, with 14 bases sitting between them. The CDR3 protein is CATLGGRGYTF. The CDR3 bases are TGTGCCACCCTGGGGGGGAGAGGCTACACCTTC.

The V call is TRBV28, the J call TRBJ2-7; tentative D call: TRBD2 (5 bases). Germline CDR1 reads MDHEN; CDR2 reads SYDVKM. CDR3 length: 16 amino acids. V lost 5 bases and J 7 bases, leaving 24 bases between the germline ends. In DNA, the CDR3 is TGTGCCAGCAGTGCGGGCTTAGGGATTATCGAGGAAGAGCAGTACTTC. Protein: CASSAGLGIIEEEQYF.

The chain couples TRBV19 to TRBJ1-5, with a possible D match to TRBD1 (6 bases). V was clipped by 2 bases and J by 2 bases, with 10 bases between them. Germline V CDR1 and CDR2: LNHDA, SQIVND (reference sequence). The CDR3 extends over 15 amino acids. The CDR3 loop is CASSISGARNQPQHF. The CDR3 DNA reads TGTGCCAGTAGTATATCAGGGGCCCGCAATCAGCCCCAGCATTTT.

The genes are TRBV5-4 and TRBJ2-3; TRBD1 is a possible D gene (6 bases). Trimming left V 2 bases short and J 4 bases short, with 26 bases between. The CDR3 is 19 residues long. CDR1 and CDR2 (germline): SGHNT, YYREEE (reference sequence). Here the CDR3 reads CASSFSSRGHIVGSDTQYF. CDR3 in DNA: TGTGCCAGCAGCTTTAGTTCCAGGGGCCACATTGTGGGGTCAGATACGCAGTATTTT.

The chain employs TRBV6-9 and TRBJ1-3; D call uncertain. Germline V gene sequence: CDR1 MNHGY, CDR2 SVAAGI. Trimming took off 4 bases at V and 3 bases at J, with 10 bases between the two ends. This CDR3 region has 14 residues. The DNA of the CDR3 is TGTGCCAGCAGTTTAAGTCGGGGTGGAAACACCATATATTTT. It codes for CASSLSRGGNTIYF.

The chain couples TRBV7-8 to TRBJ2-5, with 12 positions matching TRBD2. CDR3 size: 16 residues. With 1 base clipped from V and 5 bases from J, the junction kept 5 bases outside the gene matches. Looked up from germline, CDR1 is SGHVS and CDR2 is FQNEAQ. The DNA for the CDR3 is TGTGCCAGCAGCTTAGGACTAGCGGGGGCCGGGGAGACCCAGTACTTC. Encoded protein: CASSLGLAGAGETQYF.

For the CDR3, the DNA is TGTGCCAGCAGCCGGACAGGGGACTACGAGCAGTACGTC. It codes for CASSRTGDYEQYV. The chain has TRBV7-9 and TRBJ2-7; 9 positions agree with TRBD1. With 5 bases clipped from V and 3 bases from J, the junction kept 2 bases outside the gene matches. Germline CDR1 is SEHNR and CDR2 is FQNEAQ (reference sequence). The CDR3 is 13 amino acids.

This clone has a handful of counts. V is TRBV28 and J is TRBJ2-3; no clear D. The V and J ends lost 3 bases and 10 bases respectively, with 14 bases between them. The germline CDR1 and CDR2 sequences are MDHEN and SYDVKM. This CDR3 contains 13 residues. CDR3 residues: CASSFHLGVAQYF. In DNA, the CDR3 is TGTGCCAGCAGTTTCCACTTGGGCGTCGCGCAGTATTTT. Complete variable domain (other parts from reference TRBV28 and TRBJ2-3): DVKVTQSSRYLVKRTGEKVFLECVQDMDHENMFWYRQDPGLGLRLIYFSYDVKMKEKGDIPEGYSVSREKKERFSLILESASTNQTSMYLCASSFHLGVAQYFGPGTRLTVL.

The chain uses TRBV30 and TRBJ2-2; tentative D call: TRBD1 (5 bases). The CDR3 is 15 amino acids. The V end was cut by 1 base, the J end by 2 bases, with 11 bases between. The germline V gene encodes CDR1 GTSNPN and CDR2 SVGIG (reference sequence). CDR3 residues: CAWSGQLQNTGELFF. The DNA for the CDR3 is TGTGCCTGGAGTGGACAGTTACAAAACACCGGGGAGCTGTTTTTT. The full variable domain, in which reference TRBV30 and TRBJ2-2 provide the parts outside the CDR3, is SQTIHQWPATLVQPVGSPLSLECTVEGTSNPNLYWYRQAAGRGLQLLFYSVGIGQISSEVPQNLSASRPQDRQFILSSKKLLLSDSGFYLCAWSGQLQNTGELFFGEGSRLTVL.

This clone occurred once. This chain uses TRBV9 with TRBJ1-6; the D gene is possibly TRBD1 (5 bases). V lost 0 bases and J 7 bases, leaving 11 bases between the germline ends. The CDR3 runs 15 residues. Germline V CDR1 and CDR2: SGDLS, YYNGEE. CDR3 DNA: TGTGCCAGCAGCGTAGACAGGAGAGAAAATTCACCCCTCCACTTT. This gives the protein CASSVDRRENSPLHF.

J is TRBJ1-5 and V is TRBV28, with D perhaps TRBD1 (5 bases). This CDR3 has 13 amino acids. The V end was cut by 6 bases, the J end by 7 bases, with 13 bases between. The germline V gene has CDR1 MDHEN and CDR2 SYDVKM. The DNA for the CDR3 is TGTGCCAGCAGGCAGGGTAGTTACCAGCCCCAGCATTTT. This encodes CASRQGSYQPQHF.

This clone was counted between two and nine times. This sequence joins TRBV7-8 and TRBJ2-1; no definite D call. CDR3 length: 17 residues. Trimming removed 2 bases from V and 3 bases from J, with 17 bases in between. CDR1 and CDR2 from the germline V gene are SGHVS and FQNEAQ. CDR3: CASSLPLRLSVYNEQFF. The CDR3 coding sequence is TGTGCCAGCAGCTTACCACTACGACTCTCGGTCTACAATGAGCAGTTCTTC.

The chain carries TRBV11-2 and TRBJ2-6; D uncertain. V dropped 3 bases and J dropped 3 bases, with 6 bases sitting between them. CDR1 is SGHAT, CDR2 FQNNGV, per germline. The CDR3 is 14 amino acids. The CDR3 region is CASSFSGGANVLTF. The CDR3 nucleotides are TGTGCCAGCAGCTTTTCGGGTGGGGCCAACGTCCTGACTTTC.

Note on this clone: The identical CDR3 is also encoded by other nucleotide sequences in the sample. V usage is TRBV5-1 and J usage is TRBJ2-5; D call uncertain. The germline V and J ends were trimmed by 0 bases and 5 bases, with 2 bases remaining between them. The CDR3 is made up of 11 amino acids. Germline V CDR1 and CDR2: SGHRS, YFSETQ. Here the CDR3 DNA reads TGCGCCAGCAGCTTGGCTGAGACCCAGTACTTC. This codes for CASSLAETQYF.

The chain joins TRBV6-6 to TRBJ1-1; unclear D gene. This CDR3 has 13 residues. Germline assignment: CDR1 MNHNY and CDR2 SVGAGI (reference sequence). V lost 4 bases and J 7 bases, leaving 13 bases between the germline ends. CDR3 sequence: CASSSATKSEAFF. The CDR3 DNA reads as TGTGCCAGCAGTTCCGCTACCAAAAGTGAAGCTTTCTTT.

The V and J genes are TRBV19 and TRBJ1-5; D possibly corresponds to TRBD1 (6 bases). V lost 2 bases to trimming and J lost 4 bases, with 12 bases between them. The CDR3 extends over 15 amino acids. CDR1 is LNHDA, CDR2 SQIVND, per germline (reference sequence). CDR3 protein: CASSITGHPNQPQHF. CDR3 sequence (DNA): TGTGCCAGTAGTATAACGGGACACCCGAATCAGCCCCAGCATTTT.

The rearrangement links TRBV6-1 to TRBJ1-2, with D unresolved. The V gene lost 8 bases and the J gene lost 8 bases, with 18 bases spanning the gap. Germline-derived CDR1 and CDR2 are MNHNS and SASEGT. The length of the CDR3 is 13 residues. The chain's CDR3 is CASSVADLVGYTF. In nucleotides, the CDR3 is TGTGCCAGCTCAGTGGCTGACTTAGTAGGCTACACCTTC.

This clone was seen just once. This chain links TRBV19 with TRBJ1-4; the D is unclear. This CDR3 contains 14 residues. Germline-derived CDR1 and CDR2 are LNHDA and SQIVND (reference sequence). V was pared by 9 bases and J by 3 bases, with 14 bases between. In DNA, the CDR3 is TGTGCCAGCCAGCGAGGTGTGGCTAATGAAAAACTGTTTTTT. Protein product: CASQRGVANEKLFF.

For the CDR3, the DNA is TGCGCCAGCAGCCAAGTTCCCTCTCTTTACAATGAGCAGTTCTTC. This gives the protein CASSQVPSLYNEQFF. V is TRBV4-1 and J is TRBJ2-1; D gene unclear. The germline CDR1 and CDR2 sequences are MGHRA and YSYEKL. V was pared by 1 base and J by 4 bases, with 11 bases between. The CDR3 spans 15 residues.

CDR3 sequence reads: CASSDIPGQTYGYTF. CDR3 in DNA: TGTGCCAGCAGTGATATCCCGGGACAGACGTATGGCTACACCTTC. The chain couples TRBV25-1 to TRBJ1-2; TRBD1 matches at 7 bases. The CDR3 runs 15 residues. Germline trimming cut 3 bases from V and 5 bases from J; bases unmatched to any gene: 9. Germline V gene lookup returns CDR1 MGHDK and CDR2 SYGVNS.

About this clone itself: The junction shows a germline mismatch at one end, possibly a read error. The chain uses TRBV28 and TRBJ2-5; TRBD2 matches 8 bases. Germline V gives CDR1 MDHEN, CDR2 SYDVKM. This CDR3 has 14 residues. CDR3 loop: CASRGGGGSETQYF. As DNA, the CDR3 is TGCGCATCCCGGGGGGGAGGCGGGTCGGAGACCCAGTACTTC.

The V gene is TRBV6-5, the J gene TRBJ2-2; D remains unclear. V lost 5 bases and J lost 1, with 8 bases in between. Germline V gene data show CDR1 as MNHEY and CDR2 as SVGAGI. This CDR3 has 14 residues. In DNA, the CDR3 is TGTGCCAGCAGTCTTTCGGGGAACACCGGGGAGCTGTTTTTT. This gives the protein CASSLSGNTGELFF.

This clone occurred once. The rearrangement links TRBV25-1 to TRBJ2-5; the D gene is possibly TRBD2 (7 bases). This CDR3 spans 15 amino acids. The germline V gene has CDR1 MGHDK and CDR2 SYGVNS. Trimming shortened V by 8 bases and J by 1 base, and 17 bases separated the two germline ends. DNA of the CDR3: TGTGCCAGCGGGGGGGCAGGGGTATTCCAAGAGACCCAGTACTTC. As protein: CASGGAGVFQETQYF.

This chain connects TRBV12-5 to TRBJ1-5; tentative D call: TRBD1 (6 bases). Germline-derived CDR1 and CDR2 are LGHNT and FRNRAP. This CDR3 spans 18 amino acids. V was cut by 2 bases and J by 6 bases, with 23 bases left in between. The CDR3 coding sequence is TGTGCTAGTGGTTTGCTAATGAACAGGGTGGGTTCGAGTCAGCCCCAGCATTTT. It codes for CASGLLMNRVGSSQPQHF. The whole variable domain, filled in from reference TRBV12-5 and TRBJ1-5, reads DARVTQTPRHKVTEMGQEVTMRCQPILGHNTVFWYRQTMMQGLELLAYFRNRAPLDDSGMPKDRFSAEMPDATLATLKIQPSEPRDSAVYFCASGLLMNRVGSSQPQHFGDGTRLSIL.

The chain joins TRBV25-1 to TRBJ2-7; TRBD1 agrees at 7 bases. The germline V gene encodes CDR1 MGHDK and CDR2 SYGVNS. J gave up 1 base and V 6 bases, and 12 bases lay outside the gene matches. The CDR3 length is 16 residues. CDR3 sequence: CASRGQGQSKSYEQYF. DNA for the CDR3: TGTGCCAGCAGGGGGCAGGGACAGTCAAAATCCTACGAGCAGTACTTC.

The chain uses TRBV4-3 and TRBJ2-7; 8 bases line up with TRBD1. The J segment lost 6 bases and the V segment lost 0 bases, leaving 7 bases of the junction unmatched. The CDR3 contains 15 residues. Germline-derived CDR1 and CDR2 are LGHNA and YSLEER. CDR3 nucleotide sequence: TGCGCCAGCAGCCAAGATAGCGGACAGGGAATCGAGCAGTACTTC. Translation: CASSQDSGQGIEQYF.